Each of the 27 T cell receptor beta chains below was sequenced from the same sample in a study of blood T cell repertoires in COVID-19. Libraries were prepared by immunoSEQ multiplex PCR; TCRdb keeps only in-frame clonotypes and omits some of them. The sample lists 350,000 to 550,000 clones, more than 85% seen once, with roughly 4% in the top ten. Sample: peripheral blood. Every receptor here comes from a woman in her twenties or thirties with acute or convalescent COVID-19.

This chain connects TRBV3-1 (or the pseudogene TRBV3-2) to TRBJ2-1, with 12 bases fitting TRBD2. The CDR3 is 16 residues long. Germline V gene sequence: CDR1 LGHDT, CDR2 YNNKEL (reference sequence). Trimming at V came to 2 bases and at J to 8 bases, leaving 7 bases not matched to a gene. The DNA for the CDR3 is TGTGCCAGCAGCCAATTCCTAGCGGGGGGGCTGGATGAGCAGTTCTTC. Encoded protein: CASSQFLAGGLDEQFF.

The chain joins TRBV9 to TRBJ2-5, with 7 bases identical to TRBD1. J gave up 2 bases and V 0 bases, and 4 bases lay outside the gene matches. The germline V gene encodes CDR1 SGDLS and CDR2 YYNGEE. This CDR3 has 15 amino acids. The CDR3: CASSVVGQKQETQYF. CDR3 DNA sequence: TGTGCCAGCAGCGTAGTGGGACAGAAACAAGAGACCCAGTACTTC.

The CDR3, as DNA: TGCGCCAGCAGGGTTGGGACTACCAACAATGAGCAGTTCTTC. Translation gives CASRVGTTNNEQFF. The gene calls are TRBV5-1 and TRBJ2-1; 7 nucleotides agree with TRBD2. There are 14 residues in the CDR3. Germline CDR1 SGHRS, CDR2 YFSETQ. V was clipped by 5 bases and J by 5 bases; unmatched bases: 7.

In DNA form, the CDR3 reads TGTGCCAGCAGTCGGGACAGGTTAAGCTCTGGAAACACCATATATTTT. Translating gives CASSRDRLSSGNTIYF. This chain links TRBV2 with TRBJ1-3, with 8 bases fitting TRBD1. The length of the CDR3 is 16 residues. Trimming at V came to 5 bases and at J to 0 bases, leaving 6 bases not matched to a gene. Germline CDR1 SNHLY, CDR2 FYNNEI.

The chain recombines TRBV18 with TRBJ1-5, with D hard to call. In germline, CDR1 is KGHSH, CDR2 LQKENI. Trimming removed 6 bases at V and 7 bases at J, with 22 bases between. The CDR3 contains 16 residues. CDR3 sequence reads: CASSPARRRGEQPQHF. The CDR3 nucleotides are TGTGCCAGCTCCCCCGCCCGACGACGGGGAGAGCAGCCCCAGCATTTT.

The chain joins TRBV25-1 to TRBJ1-5, with 9 bases that match TRBD1. J was trimmed by 3 bases and V by 6 bases; bases with no gene match: 12. CDR3 length: 17 amino acids. Germline-derived CDR1 and CDR2 are MGHDK and SYGVNS. This CDR3 reads CASRSLGDRVVNQPQHF. The CDR3, as DNA: TGTGCCAGCAGGAGTTTAGGGGACAGGGTTGTCAATCAGCCCCAGCATTTT. The full variable domain, with the rest looked up from reference TRBV25-1 and TRBJ1-5, is EADIYQTPRYLVIGTGKKITLECSQTMGHDKMYWYQQDPGMELHLIHYSYGVNSTEKGDLSSESTVSRIRTEHFPLTLESARPSHTSQYLCASRSLGDRVVNQPQHFGDGTRLSIL.

The V gene is TRBV9, the J gene TRBJ1-2; 10 bases match TRBD1. This CDR3 is built from 11 residues. The germline V gene encodes CDR1 SGDLS and CDR2 YYNGEE. V was clipped by 5 bases and J by 10 bases; unmatched bases: 2. The CDR3 nucleotides read TGTGCCAGCAGGGGACAGGGGACCTACACCTTC. It yields the protein CASRGQGTYTF.

This rearrangement joins TRBV10-3 to TRBJ1-1; the match to TRBD1 covers 8 bases. Trimming cost V 5 bases and J 1 base; bases outside gene matches: 6. From germline, CDR1 is ENHRY and CDR2 SYGVKD. The CDR3 contains 15 residues. In DNA form, the CDR3 reads TGTGCCATCAGTCTTACCGGGACAGGGAACACTGAAGCTTTCTTT. This codes for CAISLTGTGNTEAFF.

This chain uses TRBV2 with TRBJ1-5, with a weak D call TRBD1 (5 bases). V was cut by 6 bases and J by 3 bases, with 15 bases left in between. This CDR3 is built from 15 residues. The germline gives CDR1 SNHLY, CDR2 FYNNEI. As DNA, the CDR3 is TGTGCCAGCAGGACTAGACAGCGAATCAATCAGCCCCAGCATTTT. Translation gives CASRTRQRINQPQHF.

V gene TRBV11-2 combines with J gene TRBJ2-1; 7 bases align to TRBD2. CDR3 length equals 12 residues. Germline V CDR1 and CDR2: SGHAT, FQNNGV. After removal of 4 bases from V and 6 bases from J, the junction contained 0 bases not matched to a gene. CDR3 sequence (DNA): TGTGCCAGCAGCTGGGGGGGCAATGAGCAGTTCTTC. Translating it yields CASSWGGNEQFF.

The gene calls are TRBV11-2 and TRBJ2-1; 9 bases line up with TRBD2. The germline V gene encodes CDR1 SGHAT and CDR2 FQNNGV. The CDR3 contains 16 residues. V was pared by 5 bases and J by 7 bases, with 12 bases of the junction left unmatched. The CDR3 is CASSTPAGGLLNEQFF. The CDR3 DNA sequence: TGTGCCAGCAGCACCCCAGCGGGGGGCCTCTTGAATGAGCAGTTCTTC.

This clone was seen once. The chain combines TRBV19 with TRBJ1-6; D gene uncertain. V lost 2 bases and J lost 8, with 7 bases in between. Germline values: CDR1 LNHDA, CDR2 SQIVND (reference sequence). This CDR3 spans 13 amino acids. In DNA, the CDR3 is TGTGCCAGTAGTATACGTCTCTATTCACCCCTCCACTTT. This encodes CASSIRLYSPLHF.

The chain uses TRBV2 and TRBJ2-7; no clear D. The V and J ends lost 3 bases and 1 base respectively, with 4 bases between them. The CDR3 is 12 residues long. Germline V gives CDR1 SNHLY, CDR2 FYNNEI. The CDR3: CASSESSYEQYF. In DNA form, the CDR3 reads TGTGCCAGCAGTGAGTCGTCCTACGAGCAGTACTTC.

The rearrangement links TRBV30 to TRBJ1-2, with D unclear. V was cut by 0 bases and J by 7 bases, with 9 bases left in between. There are 12 residues in the CDR3. Germline-derived CDR1 and CDR2 are GTSNPN and SVGIG (reference sequence). The chain's CDR3 is CAWSVWGGGYTF. The CDR3 DNA reads TGTGCCTGGAGTGTTTGGGGAGGTGGCTACACCTTC.

CDR3 residues: CASSLDYPFVTQYF. CDR3 nucleotides: TGTGCCAGCAGCTTAGACTACCCGTTCGTAACCCAGTACTTC. The V gene is TRBV11-2, the J gene TRBJ2-5, with D unresolved. CDR1 and CDR2 (germline): SGHAT, FQNNGV. The CDR3 is 14 amino acids. Trimming pared 0 bases from V and 8 bases from J, leaving 13 bases between.

The chain carries TRBV15 and TRBJ1-1; 7 nucleotides agree with TRBD1. The CDR3 extends over 19 amino acids. The germline V gene encodes CDR1 LNHNV and CDR2 YYDKDF (reference sequence). Losses at the gene ends were 4 bases for V and 4 bases for J; bases not matched to a gene: 21. DNA of the CDR3: TGTGCCACCAGCAACTTAAACCTAGGGGGCAGGACCTGGGTCACTGAAGCTTTCTTT. This codes for CATSNLNLGGRTWVTEAFF.

V gene TRBV3-1 (or the pseudogene TRBV3-2) combines with J gene TRBJ2-1; 7 bases map to TRBD2. Per the germline V gene, CDR1 is LGHDT and CDR2 is YNNKEL (reference sequence). V dropped 7 bases and J dropped 6; count of bases not matched to a gene: 9. This CDR3 comprises 14 residues. CDR3 loop: CASTVGGEINEQFF. In nucleotides, the CDR3 is TGTGCCAGCACCGTTGGGGGGGAGATCAATGAGCAGTTCTTC.

The chain employs TRBV18 and TRBJ2-3; D remains ambiguous. Deletions cut 3 bases from V and 0 bases from J, with 4 bases between. The CDR3 contains 13 residues. Germline CDR1 is KGHSH and CDR2 is LQKENI. The CDR3 loop is CASSPPSTDTQYF. DNA of the CDR3: TGTGCCAGCTCACCCCCTAGCACAGATACGCAGTATTTT.

There are a few counts of this clone. The rearrangement joins TRBV5-4 to TRBJ1-2, with 7 positions matching TRBD1. This CDR3 is 14 amino acids long. Germline CDR1 reads SGHNT; CDR2 reads YYREEE (reference sequence). V lost 3 bases to trimming and J lost 5 bases; unmatched junction nucleotides: 7. The CDR3 region has the DNA TGTGCCAGCAGCTCTGAGACAGGGACTTATGGCTACACCTTC. Its protein is CASSSETGTYGYTF.

This clone was detected only once. V gene TRBV9 combines with J gene TRBJ2-3; 9 nucleotides line up with TRBD2. The length of the CDR3 is 16 residues. Germline V lookup: CDR1 SGDLS, CDR2 YYNGEE. V was pared by 6 bases and J by 4 bases, with 12 bases of the junction left unmatched. CDR3 loop: CASTPGSGGSSDTQYF. The CDR3 nucleotides are TGTGCCAGCACCCCGGGGAGCGGGGGGTCTTCAGATACGCAGTATTTT.

On this clone: This same CDR3 is encoded by further DNA sequences in the sample. The chain has TRBV3-1 (or the pseudogene TRBV3-2) and TRBJ1-2, with D possibly being TRBD1 (6 bases). The CDR3 spans 14 residues. V shed 0 bases and J shed 7 bases, with 12 bases lying between them. In germline, CDR1 is LGHDT, CDR2 YNNKEL (reference sequence). In nucleotides, the CDR3 is TGTGCCAGCAGCCAAGAACAGGGCATTGGTGGCTACACCTTC. Residues: CASSQEQGIGGYTF.

The genes are TRBV4-1 and TRBJ2-7; TRBD2 agrees at 10 bases. The CDR3 covers 15 residues. Germline trimming cut 7 bases from V and 2 bases from J; bases unmatched to any gene: 8. Germline-derived CDR1 and CDR2 are MGHRA and YSYEKL. CDR3 region: CASTLLAGSPYEQYF. CDR3 coding DNA: TGCGCCAGCACGCTACTAGCGGGGTCCCCCTACGAGCAGTACTTC.

This rearrangement joins TRBV5-1 to TRBJ2-4; tentative D call: TRBD1 (6 bases). The V end lost 4 bases, the J end lost 5 bases, and 13 bases lay between the germline ends. CDR1 is SGHRS and CDR2 is YFSETQ in the germline V gene. This CDR3 is built from 14 residues. The CDR3 loop reads CASSAAGGQNIQYF. The CDR3 coding sequence is TGCGCCAGCAGCGCTGCTGGGGGCCAAAACATTCAGTACTTC.

The chain combines TRBV24-1 with TRBJ2-1, with TRBD2 matching 11 bases. The V segment lost 3 bases and the J segment 3 bases; nucleotides outside the gene matches: 0. Germline assignment: CDR1 KGHDR and CDR2 SFDVKD. The CDR3 runs to 15 residues. The CDR3 region has the DNA TGTGCCACCAGTGATGGGACTAGCGGCTACAATGAGCAGTTCTTC. Its protein product is CATSDGTSGYNEQFF.

This clone was found once. CDR3 sequence reads: CASRRQPAGKNTGELFF. The CDR3 coding sequence is TGCGCCAGCCGAAGACAACCCGCCGGGAAGAACACCGGGGAGCTGTTTTTT. The V gene is TRBV4-1, the J gene TRBJ2-2; possible D gene TRBD2, 5 bases. Germline lookup yields CDR1 MGHRA and CDR2 YSYEKL. Between the trimmed V and J ends, which lost 8 bases and 1 base, there was a span of 20 bases. The CDR3 loop spans 17 amino acids.

The rearrangement joins TRBV5-1 to TRBJ1-1; D remains ambiguous. CDR1 and CDR2 from the germline V gene are SGHRS and YFSETQ. Trimming removed 4 bases from V and 10 bases from J, with 17 bases in between. This CDR3 comprises 13 residues. The CDR3 sequence is CASSPLDKVGAFF. CDR3 DNA: TGCGCCAGCAGCCCCCTCGACAAGGTTGGAGCTTTCTTT.

The chain has TRBV7-3 and TRBJ2-1; TRBD2 agrees at 8 bases. With 5 bases clipped from V and 6 bases from J, the junction kept 9 bases outside the gene matches. CDR1 and CDR2 (germline): SGHTA, FQGTGA. The length of the CDR3 is 15 residues. DNA of the CDR3: TGTGCCAGCAGCCCCGGGAGGGGATCAATCAATGAGCAGTTCTTC. It yields the protein CASSPGRGSINEQFF.